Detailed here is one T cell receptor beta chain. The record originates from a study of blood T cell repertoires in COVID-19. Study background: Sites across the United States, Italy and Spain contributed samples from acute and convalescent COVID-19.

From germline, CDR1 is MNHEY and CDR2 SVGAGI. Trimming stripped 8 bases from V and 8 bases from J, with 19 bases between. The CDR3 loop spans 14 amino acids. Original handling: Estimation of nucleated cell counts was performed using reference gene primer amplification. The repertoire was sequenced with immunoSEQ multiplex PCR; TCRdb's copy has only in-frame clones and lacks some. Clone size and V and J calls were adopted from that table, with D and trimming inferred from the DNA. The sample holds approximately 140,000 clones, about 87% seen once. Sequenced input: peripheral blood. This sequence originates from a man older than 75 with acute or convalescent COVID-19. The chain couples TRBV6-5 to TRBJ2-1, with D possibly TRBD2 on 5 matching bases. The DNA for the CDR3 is TGTGCCAGCGCCAAAGGAGGAAATTCGGATGAGCAGTTCTTC. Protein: CASAKGGNSDEQFF.